This entry is about one T cell receptor beta chain. No antigen is known for it. This PCR relied on a set of 60 Vbeta primers and 13 Jbeta primers. Profiling relied on immunoSEQ multiplex PCR, and the TCRdb table lists in-frame clones only, not all of them. The table lists a few hundred thousand clones, about 80% of them singletons, with roughly 2.5% in the top ten. The sample is drawn from a study of cytomegalovirus exposure and HLA in healthy donors. The ends were cut back, 5 bases at V and 0 bases at J, with 14 bases in the middle. The CDR3 loop spans 16 amino acids. Germline-derived CDR1 and CDR2 are MDHEN and SYDVKM. Regarding the study as a whole: Researchers reported that a few CMV-associated chains were confirmed in vitro as CMV antigen-specific. Later analysis identified a missense DCLRE1C variant that was linked to TCR beta V- and J-gene trimming.

The sequencing input was PBMCs. The J gene is TRBJ1-3, the V gene TRBV28, with D possibly being TRBD1 (6 bases). The clonotype comes from a woman in her sixties or seventies in good health and CMV-seropositive. DNA of the CDR3: TGTGCCAGCAGTCCCCCTCAGGGGCACTCTGGAAACACCATATATTTT. It is translated as CASSPPQGHSGNTIYF.